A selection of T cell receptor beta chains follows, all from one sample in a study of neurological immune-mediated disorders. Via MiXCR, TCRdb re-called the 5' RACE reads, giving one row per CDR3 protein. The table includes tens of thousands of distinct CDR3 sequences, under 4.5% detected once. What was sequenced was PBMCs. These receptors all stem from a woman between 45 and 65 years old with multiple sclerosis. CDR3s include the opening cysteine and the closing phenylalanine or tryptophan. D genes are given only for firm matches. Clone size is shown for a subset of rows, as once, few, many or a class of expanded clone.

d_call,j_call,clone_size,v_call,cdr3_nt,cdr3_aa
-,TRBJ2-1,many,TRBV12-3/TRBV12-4,TGTGCCAGCAGTTTAGTGAGCGGATACTACAATGAGCAGTTCTTC,CASSLVSGYYNEQFF
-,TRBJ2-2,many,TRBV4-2,TGTGCCAGCAGCCAAGGTGGGGGTTCCGGGGAGCTGTTTTTT,CASSQGGGSGELFF
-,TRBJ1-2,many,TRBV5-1,TGCGCCAGCAGCGCCGGCGGTCGGACCAACTATGGCTACACCTTC,CASSAGGRTNYGYTF
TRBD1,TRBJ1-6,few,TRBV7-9,TGTGCCAGCAGCTTACAAGGACAGGTTAATTCACCCCTCCACTTT,CASSLQGQVNSPLHF
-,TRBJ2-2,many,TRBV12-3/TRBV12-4,TGTGCCAGCAGTTCCCTAGGACAGCGTCGGACCGGGGAGCTGTTTTTT,CASSSLGQRRTGELFF
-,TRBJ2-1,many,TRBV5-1,TGCGCCAGCAGACTCCAGGGAATGGATGAGCAGTTCTTC,CASRLQGMDEQFF
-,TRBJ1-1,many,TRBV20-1,TGCAGTGCGCCCGGGCGTCGGGACACTGAAGCTTTCTTT,CSAPGRRDTEAFF
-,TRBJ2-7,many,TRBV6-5,TGTGCCAGCAGTTACTCGGGCAGCCCCTACGAGCAGTACTTC,CASSYSGSPYEQYF
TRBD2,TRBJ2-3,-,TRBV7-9,TGTGCCAGCAGTCTGGGACTAGCGGTGTTCACAGATACGCAGTATTTT,CASSLGLAVFTDTQYF
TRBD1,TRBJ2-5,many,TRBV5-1,TGCGCCAGCAGCTGGGGACAGGCGAACAAAGAGACCCAGTACTTC,CASSWGQANKETQYF
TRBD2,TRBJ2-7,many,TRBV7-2,TGTGCCAGCAGCCGGACTAGCGGGGGTCAGTACGAGCAGTACTTC,CASSRTSGGQYEQYF
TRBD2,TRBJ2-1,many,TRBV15,TGTGCCACCAGCGTTGGGACTAGCGGGGGCCCGTTCTTC,CATSVGTSGGPFF
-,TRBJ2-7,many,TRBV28,TGTGCCAGCAGTTTATCACAGAGCTCCTACGAGCAGTACTTC,CASSLSQSSYEQYF
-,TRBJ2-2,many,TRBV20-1,TGCAGTGTAGAACAGGCCAAGAACACCGGGGAGCTGTTTTTT,CSVEQAKNTGELFF
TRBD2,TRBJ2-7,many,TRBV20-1,TGCAGTGCTATAGATTCTAGCGGGCCGGTTAGCTCCTACGAGCAGTACTTC,CSAIDSSGPVSSYEQYF
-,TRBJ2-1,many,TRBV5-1,TGCGCCAGCAGCGACGGGACCTACAATGAGCAGTTCTTC,CASSDGTYNEQFF
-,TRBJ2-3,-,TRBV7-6,TGTGCCAGCAGCTTAGATCTGCGGGGGCGAAACACAGATACGCAGTATTTT,CASSLDLRGRNTDTQYF
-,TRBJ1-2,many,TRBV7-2,TGTGCCAGCAGCATTGGATCACGGGGCGACTATGGCTACACCTTC,CASSIGSRGDYGYTF
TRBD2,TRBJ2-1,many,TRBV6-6,TGTGCCAGCAGTTACACCTCCGGGGGGGAGCAGTTCTTC,CASSYTSGGEQFF
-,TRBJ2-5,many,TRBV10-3,TGTGCCATCAGTGAAGGCCGGGGCCACCGGGAGACCCAGTACTTC,CAISEGRGHRETQYF
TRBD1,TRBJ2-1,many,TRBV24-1,TGTGCCACCAGTGACCCTGGGACAGACAATGAGCAGTTCTTC,CATSDPGTDNEQFF
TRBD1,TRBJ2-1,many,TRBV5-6,TGTGCCAGCAGCTTGAGCTACAGGGGAACCGGCGAGTTCTTC,CASSLSYRGTGEFF
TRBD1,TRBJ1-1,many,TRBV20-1,TGCAGTGCAACGACAGGGTTTAACACTGAAGCTTTCTTT,CSATTGFNTEAFF
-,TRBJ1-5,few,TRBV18,TGTGCCAGCTCACCAACCCAGGCTCAGCCCCAGCATTTT,CASSPTQAQPQHF
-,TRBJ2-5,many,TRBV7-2,TGTGCCAGCAGCTTGCGTCGGGGTCAAGAGACCCAGTACTTC,CASSLRRGQETQYF
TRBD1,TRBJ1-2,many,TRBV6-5,TGTGCCAGCAGTTTCTACAGGGGAAACTATGGCTACACCTTC,CASSFYRGNYGYTF
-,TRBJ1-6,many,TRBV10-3,TGTGCCATCAGTGGCGGGGGCCTTAATTCACCCCTCCACTTT,CAISGGGLNSPLHF